A selection of T cell receptor beta chains follows, all from one sample in a study of T-cell reconstitution after alpha-beta-depleted transplantation in children. MiXCR was run by TCRdb on the PCR reads, yielding one entry per CDR3 protein. The table lists 200,000 to 250,000 distinct CDR3 sequences, approximately 10% of them singletons. The source material was PBMCs, sampled before TCRalphabeta/CD19-depleted stem cell transplant. These receptors originate from a child younger than two with acute myeloid leukemia, due to receive a stem cell transplant. Each CDR3 is given with its conserved first and last residue. A D gene is named only where the DNA matches it firmly. Size is stated for part of the rows, as once, few or many counts, or as a class when the clone is expanded.

J | V | D | size | DNA | CDR3
TRBJ1-1 | TRBV28 | NA | many | TGTGCCAGCAGTTCAATTGGACAGTCGAACACTGAAGCTTTCTTT | CASSSIGQSNTEAFF
TRBJ2-1 | TRBV12-3/TRBV12-4 | TRBD2 | many | TGTGCCAGCACCCCTGTCGGGACTAGTCCCAATGAGCAGTTCTTC | CASTPVGTSPNEQFF
TRBJ1-1 | TRBV5-1 | NA | few | TGCGCCAGCAGCTTGGCTCGGGCGAACCTCCCGAACACTGAAGCTTTCTTT | CASSLARANLPNTEAFF
TRBJ2-5 | TRBV7-9 | TRBD2 | many | TGTGCCAGCAGCTTATCCCGAGGGACTAGCGGGAAATCGGAGACCCAGTACTTC | CASSLSRGTSGKSETQYF
TRBJ1-2 | TRBV10-3 | NA | many | TGTGCCATCCGGGGGAATGGCTACACCTTC | CAIRGNGYTF
TRBJ1-2 | TRBV24-1 | NA | NA | TGTGCCACCAGTGATTACACAGTCTATGGCTACCCCTTC | CATSDYTVYGYPF
TRBJ1-5 | TRBV20-1 | NA | many | TGCAGTGCTAGAGGGGTCAGTAGCAATCAGCCCCAGCATTTT | CSARGVSSNQPQHF
TRBJ2-7 | TRBV12-3/TRBV12-4 | NA | many | TGTGCCAGCAGCAGAACAGGGAGGCAGTACTTC | CASSRTGRQYF
TRBJ2-7 | TRBV4-2 | NA | few | TGTGCCAGCAGCCAAGAGTTAGCGGCCTTTTCCTACGAGCAGTACTTC | CASSQELAAFSYEQYF
TRBJ1-2 | TRBV5-1 | NA | NA | TGCGCCAGCAGCTTGGCGGGGGGAGCTAACTATGGCGACACCTTC | CASSLAGGANYGDTF
TRBJ2-1 | TRBV7-9 | TRBD2 | many | TGTGCCAGCAGCTCCCCGAGCGGGAGTTACAATGAGCAGTTCTTC | CASSSPSGSYNEQFF
TRBJ2-7 | TRBV28 | TRBD2 | many | TGTGCCAGCACCCCGGGACTAGCGGGAGGGCCATTCTCCTACGAGCAGTACTTC | CASTPGLAGGPFSYEQYF
TRBJ2-2 | TRBV29-1 | NA | many | TGCAGCGTTACTCGAGTTGCGAACACCGGGGAGCTGTTTTTT | CSVTRVANTGELFF
TRBJ2-1 | TRBV2 | NA | many | TGTGCCAGCAGTGAAGCGCTCAGTTTCTGGCAGTTCTTC | CASSEALSFWQFF
TRBJ2-1 | TRBV6-2/TRBV6-3 | NA | many | TGTGCCAGCAGTTACCCCGGGAGCCTTTACAATGAGCAGTTCTTC | CASSYPGSLYNEQFF
TRBJ2-1 | TRBV7-2 | NA | many | TGTGCCAGCAGCCCCCCCGGGAGCAATGAGCAGTTCTTC | CASSPPGSNEQFF
TRBJ1-2 | TRBV6-1 | NA | many | TGTGCCAGCAGACGCGACAGGCCCAACTATGGCTACACCTTC | CASRRDRPNYGYTF
TRBJ2-7 | TRBV18 | TRBD2 | many | TGTGCCAGCTCACTGGGACTAGCGATAAATGAATACGAGCAGTACTTC | CASSLGLAINEYEQYF
TRBJ2-7 | TRBV6-1 | TRBD1 | many | TGTGCCAGCACTAGAAGGGGGCTCTCCTACGAGCAGTACTTC | CASTRRGLSYEQYF
TRBJ2-1 | TRBV5-1 | NA | NA | TGCGCCAGCAGCTTGAGGATTGGGATGGAGCAGTTCTTC | CASSLRIGMEQFF